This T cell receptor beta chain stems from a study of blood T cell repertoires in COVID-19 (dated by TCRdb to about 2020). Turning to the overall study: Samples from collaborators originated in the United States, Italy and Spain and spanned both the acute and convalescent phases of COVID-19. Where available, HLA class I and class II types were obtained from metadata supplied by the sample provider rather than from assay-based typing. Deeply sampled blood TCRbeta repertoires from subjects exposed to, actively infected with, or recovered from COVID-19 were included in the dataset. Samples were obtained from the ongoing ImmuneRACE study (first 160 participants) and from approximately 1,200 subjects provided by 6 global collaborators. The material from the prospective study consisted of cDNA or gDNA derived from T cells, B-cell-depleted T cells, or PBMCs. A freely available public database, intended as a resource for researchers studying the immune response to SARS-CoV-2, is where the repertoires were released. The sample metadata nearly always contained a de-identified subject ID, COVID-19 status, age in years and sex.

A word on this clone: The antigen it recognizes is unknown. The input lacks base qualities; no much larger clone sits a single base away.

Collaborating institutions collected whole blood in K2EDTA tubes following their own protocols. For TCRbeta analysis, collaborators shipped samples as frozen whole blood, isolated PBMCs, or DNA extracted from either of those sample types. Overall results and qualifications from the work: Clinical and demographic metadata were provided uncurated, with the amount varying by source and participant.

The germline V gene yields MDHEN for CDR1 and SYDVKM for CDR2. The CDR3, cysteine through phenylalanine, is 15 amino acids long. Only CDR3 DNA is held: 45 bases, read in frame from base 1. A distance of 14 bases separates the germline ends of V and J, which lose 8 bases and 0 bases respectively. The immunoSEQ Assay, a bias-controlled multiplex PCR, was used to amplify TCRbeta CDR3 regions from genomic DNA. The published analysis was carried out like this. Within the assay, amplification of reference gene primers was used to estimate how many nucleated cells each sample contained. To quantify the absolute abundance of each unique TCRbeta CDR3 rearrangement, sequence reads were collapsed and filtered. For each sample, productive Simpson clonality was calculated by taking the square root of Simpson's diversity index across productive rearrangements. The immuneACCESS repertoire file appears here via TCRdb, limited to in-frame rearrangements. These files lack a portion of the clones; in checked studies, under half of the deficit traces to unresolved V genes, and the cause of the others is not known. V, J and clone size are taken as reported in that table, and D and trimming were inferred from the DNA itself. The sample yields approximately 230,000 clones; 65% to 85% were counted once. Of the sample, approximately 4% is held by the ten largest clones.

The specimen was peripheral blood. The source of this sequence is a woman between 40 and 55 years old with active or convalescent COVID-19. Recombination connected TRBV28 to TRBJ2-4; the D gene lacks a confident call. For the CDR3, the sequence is CASAVRSLAKNIQYF. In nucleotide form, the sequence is TGTGCCAGCGCAGTTCGATCCTTAGCCAAAAACATTCAGTACTTC.